Presented here are 9 T cell receptor beta chains from one specimen sequenced in a study of regulatory T cells in long-lasting Graves disease. Construction of TCR beta libraries relied on iRepertoire HTBI primers and on Arm-PCR targeting CDR3 regions. From the multiplex PCR reads, TCRdb called clonotypes with MiXCR, one entry per CDR3 protein. This sample carries fewer than 650,000 distinct CDR3 sequences, less than 20% of them seen once, and the ten largest clones take 18%. Time point defined: newly diagnosed GD, antithyroid drugs for less than 3 months. PBMC RNA was the source of the TCR library. This same sample was also part of a study on T cells in Graves' hyperthyroidism and ophthalmopathy.

The sample was peripheral blood mononuclear cells (PBMCs), taken at new diagnosis, from a patient treated with antithyroid drugs. Receptors originate from a woman aged 25-40 years with Graves disease.

This clonotype showed up many times. V and J are TRBV28 and TRBJ1-2, with D perhaps TRBD1 (6 bases). Germline V gene lookup returns CDR1 MDHEN and CDR2 SYDVKM. With 6 bases removed from V and 2 bases from J, the gap between germline ends came to 16 bases. CDR3 length: 15 residues. The CDR3 DNA sequence: TGTGCCAGCAGCTATCGACAGGTTTCCAACTATGGCTACACCTTC. Its translation is CASSYRQVSNYGYTF.

The chain uses TRBV7-9 and TRBJ2-5, with a possible D match to TRBD2 (5 bases). CDR1 and CDR2 from the germline V gene are SEHNR and FQNEAQ (reference sequence). V lost 4 bases to trimming and J lost 5 bases, with 17 bases between them. The CDR3 has 15 residues. DNA for the CDR3: TGTGCCAGCAGCTCCCATCGCAGGCCGGGGGAGACCCAGTACTTC. This gives the protein CASSSHRRPGETQYF.

In this sample, this clonotype turned up many times. The chain uses TRBV29-1 and TRBJ1-1; maybe TRBD1 (5 bases). The CDR3 runs 13 residues. V was shortened by 0 bases and J by 11 bases, with 16 bases between the two germline ends. Germline CDR1 SQVTM, CDR2 ANQGSEA. CDR3 sequence reads: CSVEENQGLGAFF. The CDR3 DNA sequence: TGCAGCGTTGAAGAGAACCAGGGATTGGGGGCTTTCTTT.

This clonotype was observed a handful of times. At one end, the junction sequence differs from germline, possibly due to a read error. V is TRBV7-7 and J is TRBJ2-1; D not resolved. Germline CDR1 is SSHAT and CDR2 is FNYEAQ (reference sequence). The CDR3 contains 13 residues. The CDR3 DNA reads as TGTGCTAGCAGCCCTGCTAATTTTGGTGAGCAGTTCTTC. Amino acids: CASSPANFGEQFF.

This clonotype was seen ten or more times. The V and J genes are TRBV11-2 and TRBJ1-1; the D is unclear. CDR1 is SGHAT, CDR2 FQNNGV, per germline. CDR3 length equals 13 residues. Trimming removed 4 bases at V and 5 bases at J, with 11 bases between. DNA for the CDR3: TGTGCCAGCAGCTCTCCAATGATGACTGAAGCTTTCTTT. Protein product: CASSSPMMTEAFF. The full variable domain, in which reference TRBV11-2 and TRBJ1-1 provide the parts outside the CDR3, is EAGVAQSPRYKIIEKRQSVAFWCNPISGHATLYWYQQILGQGPKLLIQFQNNGVVDDSQLPKDRFSAERLKGVDSTLKIQPAKLEDSAVYLCASSSPMMTEAFFGQGTRLTVV.

The chain carries TRBV30 and TRBJ2-7, with D possibly TRBD1 on 5 matching bases. The CDR3 consists of 15 residues. The germline CDR1 and CDR2 sequences are GTSNPN and SVGIG (reference sequence). V shed 0 bases and J shed 5 bases, with 17 bases lying between them. The chain's CDR3 is CAWSVRWGLGDEQYF. CDR3 nucleotide sequence: TGTGCCTGGAGTGTACGGTGGGGCCTGGGCGACGAGCAGTACTTC.

The gene calls are TRBV18 and TRBJ1-2, with 8 positions matching TRBD1. V was clipped by 8 bases and J by 4 bases; unmatched bases: 9. Germline V gene sequence: CDR1 KGHSH, CDR2 LQKENI. The CDR3 sequence is 14 residues long. DNA of the CDR3: TGTGCCAGCATTCCAGGGGGCGCGGGCTATGGCTACACCTTC. Encoded protein: CASIPGGAGYGYTF.

The chain carries TRBV12-3 or TRBV12-4 and TRBJ2-1, with TRBD1 as a possible D gene (5 bases). The CDR3 sequence is 15 residues long. The V end lost 3 bases, the J end lost 4 bases, and 13 bases lay between the germline ends. CDR3 nucleotides: TGTGCCAGCAGTTTGCTTCCTGACAGTTACAATGAGCAGTTCTTC. Its translation is CASSLLPDSYNEQFF.

There are many counts of this clonotype. J is TRBJ2-2 and V is TRBV27, with D perhaps matching TRBD1 (6 bases). V lost 7 bases and J lost 5, with 17 bases in between. This CDR3 has 15 residues. Germline V gene sequence: CDR1 MNHEY, CDR2 SMNVEV (reference sequence). CDR3 amino acids: CASKVGTLRTGELFF. In DNA, the CDR3 is TGTGCCAGCAAAGTTGGGACACTCCGTACCGGGGAGCTGTTTTTT.